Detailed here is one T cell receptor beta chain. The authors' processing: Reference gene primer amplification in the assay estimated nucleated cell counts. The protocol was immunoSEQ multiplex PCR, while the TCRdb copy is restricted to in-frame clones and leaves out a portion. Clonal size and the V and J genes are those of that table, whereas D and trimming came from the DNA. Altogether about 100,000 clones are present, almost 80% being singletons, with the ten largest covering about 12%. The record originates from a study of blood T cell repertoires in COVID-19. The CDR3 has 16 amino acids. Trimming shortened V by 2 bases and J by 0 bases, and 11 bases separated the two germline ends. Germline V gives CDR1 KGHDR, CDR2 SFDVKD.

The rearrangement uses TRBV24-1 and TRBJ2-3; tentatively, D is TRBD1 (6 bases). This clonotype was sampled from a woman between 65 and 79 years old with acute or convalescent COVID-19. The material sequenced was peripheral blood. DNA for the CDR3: TGTGCCACCAGTGATTCTCTCAGGGGAAGCACAGATACGCAGTATTTT. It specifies CATSDSLRGSTDTQYF.